The 5 T cell receptor beta chains below were found in one sample sequenced in a study of blood T cell repertoires in COVID-19. This table comes from immunoSEQ multiplex PCR, and its TCRdb copy is limited to in-frame clones, with some not included. Of a few hundred thousand clones in the sample, around 92% are singletons; the top ten hold 0.95% to 1.5%. The source material was peripheral blood. The receptors shown here come from a man aged 40-55 years with acute or convalescent COVID-19.

The chain couples TRBV5-5 to TRBJ1-2, with D tentatively TRBD1 (6 bases). This CDR3 is 14 amino acids long. V dropped 9 bases and J dropped 0 bases, with 15 bases sitting between them. Germline CDR1 is SGHKS and CDR2 is YYEKEE (reference sequence). The chain's CDR3 is CATTPGHSNYGYTF. The CDR3 DNA reads as TGTGCCACCACTCCGGGACACTCTAACTATGGCTACACCTTC.

The chain employs TRBV5-6 and TRBJ1-6; D call uncertain. Germline CDR1 reads SGHDT; CDR2 reads YYEEEE. Trimming cost V 1 base and J 1 base, with 12 bases left between them. This CDR3 region has 17 residues. CDR3 protein: CASSLTVTLSYNSPLHF. DNA for the CDR3: TGTGCCAGCAGCTTGACCGTAACTCTGTCCTATAATTCACCCCTCCACTTT.

This rearrangement joins TRBV9 to TRBJ2-3, with a tentative D call TRBD2 (5 bases). The CDR3 totals 15 residues. Germline loops: CDR1 SGDLS, CDR2 YYNGEE. Between the trimmed V and J ends, which lost 0 bases and 4 bases, there was a span of 12 bases. CDR3 protein: CASSVAGSGADTQYF. The DNA for the CDR3 is TGTGCCAGCAGCGTAGCGGGAAGTGGCGCAGATACGCAGTATTTT.

Comments on this clone: Other DNA sequences within the sample encode an identical CDR3. The chain joins TRBV29-1 to TRBJ2-7; TRBD2 matches at 12 bases. Losses at the gene ends were 6 bases for V and 1 base for J; bases not matched to a gene: 1. CDR3 length equals 13 residues. Per the germline V gene, CDR1 is SQVTM and CDR2 is ANQGSEA. DNA of the CDR3: TGCAGCGTGGGGACTAGCGGGTCCTACGAGCAGTACTTC. Its translation: CSVGTSGSYEQYF.

The chain uses TRBV6-5 and TRBJ1-1; D possibly corresponds to TRBD1 (6 bases). The V gene lost 6 bases and the J gene lost 4 bases, with 15 bases spanning the gap. The CDR3 consists of 14 residues. The V gene's germline CDR1 is MNHEY and CDR2 SVGAGI. In DNA form, the CDR3 reads TGTGCCAGCAGCGGCGTGCTCAGGGGCACTGAAGCTTTCTTT. This translates into CASSGVLRGTEAFF.